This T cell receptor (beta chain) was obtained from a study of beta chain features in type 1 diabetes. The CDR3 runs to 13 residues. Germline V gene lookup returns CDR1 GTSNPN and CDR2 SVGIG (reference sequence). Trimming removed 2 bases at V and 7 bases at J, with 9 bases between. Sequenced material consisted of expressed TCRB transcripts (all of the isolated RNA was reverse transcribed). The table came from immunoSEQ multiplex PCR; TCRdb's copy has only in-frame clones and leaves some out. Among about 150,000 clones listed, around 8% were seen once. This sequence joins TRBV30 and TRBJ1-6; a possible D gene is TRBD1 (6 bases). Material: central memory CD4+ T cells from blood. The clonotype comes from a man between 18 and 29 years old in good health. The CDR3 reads CAWSRQGNSPLHF. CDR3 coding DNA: TGTGCCTGGAGTCGGCAGGGGAATTCACCCCTCCACTTT.